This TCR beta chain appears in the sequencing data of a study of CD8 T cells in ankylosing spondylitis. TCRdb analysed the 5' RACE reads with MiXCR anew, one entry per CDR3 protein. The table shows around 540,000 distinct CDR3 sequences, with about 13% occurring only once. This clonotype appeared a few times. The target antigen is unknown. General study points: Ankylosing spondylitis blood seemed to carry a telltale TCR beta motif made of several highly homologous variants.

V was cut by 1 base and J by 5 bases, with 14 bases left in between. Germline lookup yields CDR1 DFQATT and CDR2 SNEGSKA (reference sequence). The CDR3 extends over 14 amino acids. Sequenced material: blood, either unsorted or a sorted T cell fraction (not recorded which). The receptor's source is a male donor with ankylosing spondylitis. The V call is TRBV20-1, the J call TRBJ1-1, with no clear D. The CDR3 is CSARVAGGWTEAFF. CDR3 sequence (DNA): TGCAGTGCTAGAGTGGCAGGAGGGTGGACTGAAGCTTTCTTT.